What follows describes a single T cell receptor beta chain. These data originate in a study of PD-L1 blockade in urothelial cancer. About the research overall: Enrolled patients had been treated previously with 0 to 3 chemotherapy regimens. Among blood samples, the median T cell count was about 130,000.

The germline V gene has CDR1 KGHSH and CDR2 LQKENI. The CDR3 has 14 residues. V lost 3 bases to trimming and J lost 4 bases; unmatched junction nucleotides: 5. Clones were sequenced by immunoSEQ multiplex PCR, and TCRdb holds only the in-frame ones, with some missing. The data show more than 90,000 clones, with around 87% seen just once and roughly 2% held by the top ten. The time point denotes: pretreatment peripheral blood. Anywhere from 1 to 8 samples came from each patient, spanning pretreatment and on-treatment. The chain carries TRBV18 and TRBJ2-5; the match to TRBD1 covers 7 bases. The receptor was derived from a man aged 55 to 69 with urothelial cancer. The material was PBMCs, obtained around atezolizumab (anti-PD-L1) treatment. DNA of the CDR3: TGTGCCAGCTCACCCGGACAGGACGGAGAGACCCAGTACTTC. This codes for CASSPGQDGETQYF.